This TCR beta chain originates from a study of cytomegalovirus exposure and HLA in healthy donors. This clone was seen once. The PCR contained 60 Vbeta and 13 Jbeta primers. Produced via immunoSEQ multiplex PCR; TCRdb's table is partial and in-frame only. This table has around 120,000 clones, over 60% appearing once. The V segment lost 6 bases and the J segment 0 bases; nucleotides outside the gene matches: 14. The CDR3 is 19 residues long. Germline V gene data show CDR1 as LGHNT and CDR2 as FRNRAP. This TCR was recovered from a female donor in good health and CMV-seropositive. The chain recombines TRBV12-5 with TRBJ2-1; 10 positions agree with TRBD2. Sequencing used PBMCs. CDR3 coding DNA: TGTGCTAGTGGGGGGAGGCTAGCGGGGGATTCTAGCTCCTACAATGAGCAGTTCTTC. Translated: CASGGRLAGDSSSYNEQFF.